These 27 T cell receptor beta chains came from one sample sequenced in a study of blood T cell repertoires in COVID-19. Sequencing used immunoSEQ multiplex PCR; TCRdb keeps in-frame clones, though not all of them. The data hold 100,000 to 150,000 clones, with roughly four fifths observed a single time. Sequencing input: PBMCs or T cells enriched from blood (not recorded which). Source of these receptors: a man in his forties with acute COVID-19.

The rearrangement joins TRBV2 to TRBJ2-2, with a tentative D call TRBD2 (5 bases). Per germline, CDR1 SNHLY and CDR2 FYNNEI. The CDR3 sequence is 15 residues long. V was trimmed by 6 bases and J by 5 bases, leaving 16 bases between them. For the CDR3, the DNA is TGTGCCAGCAGCCCTTACCGGGAACGAACCGGGGAGCTGTTTTTT. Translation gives CASSPYRERTGELFF.

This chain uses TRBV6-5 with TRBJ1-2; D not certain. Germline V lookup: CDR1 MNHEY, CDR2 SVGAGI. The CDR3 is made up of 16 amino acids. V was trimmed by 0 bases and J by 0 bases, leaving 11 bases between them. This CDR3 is CASSYSQTISNYGYTF. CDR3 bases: TGTGCCAGCAGTTACTCTCAGACTATTTCTAACTATGGCTACACCTTC.

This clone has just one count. CDR3 in DNA: TGTGCCAGCAGCCCGGGGGATACCTACGAGCAGTACTTC. Translated, it gives CASSPGDTYEQYF. The chain employs TRBV11-2 and TRBJ2-7; the D gene is possibly TRBD2 (6 bases). The V end lost 5 bases, the J end lost 2 bases, and 10 bases lay between the germline ends. Germline V gene sequence: CDR1 SGHAT, CDR2 FQNNGV. The CDR3 loop spans 13 amino acids. The complete variable domain, with remaining parts taken from reference TRBV11-2 and TRBJ2-7, reads EAGVAQSPRYKIIEKRQSVAFWCNPISGHATLYWYQQILGQGPKLLIQFQNNGVVDDSQLPKDRFSAERLKGVDSTLKIQPAKLEDSAVYLCASSPGDTYEQYFGPGTRLTVT.

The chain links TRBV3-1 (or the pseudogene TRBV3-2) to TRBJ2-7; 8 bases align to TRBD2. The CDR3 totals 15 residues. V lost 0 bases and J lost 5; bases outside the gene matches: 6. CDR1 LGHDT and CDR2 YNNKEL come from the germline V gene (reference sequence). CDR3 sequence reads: CASSQEGAGVDEQYF. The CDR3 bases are TGTGCCAGCAGCCAAGAAGGAGCGGGGGTGGACGAGCAGTACTTC.

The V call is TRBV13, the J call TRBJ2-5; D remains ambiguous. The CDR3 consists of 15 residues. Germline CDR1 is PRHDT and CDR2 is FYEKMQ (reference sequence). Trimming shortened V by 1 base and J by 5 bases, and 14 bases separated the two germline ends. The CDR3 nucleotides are TGTGCCAGCAGCTTAGTATATGCCCCTAGGGAGACCCAGTACTTC. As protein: CASSLVYAPRETQYF. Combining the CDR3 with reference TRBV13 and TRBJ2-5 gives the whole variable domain AAGVIQSPRHLIKEKRETATLKCYPIPRHDTVYWYQQGPGQDPQFLISFYEKMQSDKGSIPDRFSAQQFSDYHSELNMSSLELGDSALYFCASSLVYAPRETQYFGPGTRLLVL.

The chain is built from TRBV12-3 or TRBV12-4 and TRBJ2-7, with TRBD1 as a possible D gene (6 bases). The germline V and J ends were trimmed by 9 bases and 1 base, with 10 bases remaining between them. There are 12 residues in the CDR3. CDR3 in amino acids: CASIGQSYEQYF. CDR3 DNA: TGTGCCAGTATTGGACAGTCCTACGAGCAGTACTTC.

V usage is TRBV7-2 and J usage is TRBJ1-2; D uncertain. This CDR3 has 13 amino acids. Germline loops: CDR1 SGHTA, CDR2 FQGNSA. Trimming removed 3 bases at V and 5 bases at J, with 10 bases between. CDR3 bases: TGTGCCAGCAGCTTCGGGGATAGGTATGGCTACACCTTC. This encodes CASSFGDRYGYTF.

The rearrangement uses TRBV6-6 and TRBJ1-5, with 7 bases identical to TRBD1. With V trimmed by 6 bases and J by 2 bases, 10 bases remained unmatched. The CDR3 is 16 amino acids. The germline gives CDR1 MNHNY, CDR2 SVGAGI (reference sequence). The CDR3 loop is CASSSRTGIGNQPQHF. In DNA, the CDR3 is TGTGCCAGCAGCTCTAGGACAGGCATCGGCAATCAGCCCCAGCATTTT.

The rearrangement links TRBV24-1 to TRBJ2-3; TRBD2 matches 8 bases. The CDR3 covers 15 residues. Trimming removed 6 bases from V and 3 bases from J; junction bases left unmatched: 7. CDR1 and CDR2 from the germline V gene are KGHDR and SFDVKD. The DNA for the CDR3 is TGTGCCACCAGTTATAGCGGGGCAGGTACAGATACGCAGTATTTT. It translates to CATSYSGAGTDTQYF.

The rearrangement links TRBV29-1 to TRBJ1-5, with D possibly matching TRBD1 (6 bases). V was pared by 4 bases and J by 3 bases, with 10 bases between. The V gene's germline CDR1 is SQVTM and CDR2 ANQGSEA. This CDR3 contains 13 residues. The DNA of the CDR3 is TGCAGCGTTGGGACAGTCAACAATCAGCCCCAGCATTTT. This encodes CSVGTVNNQPQHF.

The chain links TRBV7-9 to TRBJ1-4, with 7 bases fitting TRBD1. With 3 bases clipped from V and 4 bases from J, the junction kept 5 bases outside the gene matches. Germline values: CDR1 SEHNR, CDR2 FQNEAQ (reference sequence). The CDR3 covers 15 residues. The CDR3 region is CASSFVGQVNEKLFF. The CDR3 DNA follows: TGTGCCAGCAGCTTCGTCGGACAGGTTAATGAAAAACTGTTTTTT.

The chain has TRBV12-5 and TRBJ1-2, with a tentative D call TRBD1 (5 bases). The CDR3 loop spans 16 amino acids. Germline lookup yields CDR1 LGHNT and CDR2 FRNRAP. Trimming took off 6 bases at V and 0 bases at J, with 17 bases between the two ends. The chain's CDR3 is CASGILTDMTNYGYTF. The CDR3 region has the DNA TGTGCTAGTGGGATACTGACAGATATGACTAACTATGGCTACACCTTC.

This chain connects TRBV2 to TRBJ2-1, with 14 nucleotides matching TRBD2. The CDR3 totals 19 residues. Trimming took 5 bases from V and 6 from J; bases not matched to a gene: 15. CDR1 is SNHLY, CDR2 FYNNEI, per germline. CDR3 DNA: TGTGCCAGCAGTCGCGCGGGACTAGCGGGGGCCGGGGGTGTCAATGAGCAGTTCTTC. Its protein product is CASSRAGLAGAGGVNEQFF.

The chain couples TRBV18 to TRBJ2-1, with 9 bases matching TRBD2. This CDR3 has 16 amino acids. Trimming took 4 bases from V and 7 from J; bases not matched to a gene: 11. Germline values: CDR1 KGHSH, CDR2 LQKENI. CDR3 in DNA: TGTGCCAGCTCACTCTCCTTAGCGGGAGTTAAGAATGAGCAGTTCTTC. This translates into CASSLSLAGVKNEQFF.

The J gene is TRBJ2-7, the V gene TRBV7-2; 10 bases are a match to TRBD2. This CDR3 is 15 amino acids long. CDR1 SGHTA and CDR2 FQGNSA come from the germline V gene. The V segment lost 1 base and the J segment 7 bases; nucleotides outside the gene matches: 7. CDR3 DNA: TGTGCCAGCAGCTTAGAAGCGGGAGGGCTGGAAGAGCAGTACTTC. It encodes CASSLEAGGLEEQYF.

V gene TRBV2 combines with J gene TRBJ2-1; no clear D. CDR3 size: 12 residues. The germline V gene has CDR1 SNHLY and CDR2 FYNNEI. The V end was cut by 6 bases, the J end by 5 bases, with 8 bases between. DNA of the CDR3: TGTGCCAGCAGGGAACACAACAATGAGCAGTTCTTC. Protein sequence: CASREHNNEQFF.

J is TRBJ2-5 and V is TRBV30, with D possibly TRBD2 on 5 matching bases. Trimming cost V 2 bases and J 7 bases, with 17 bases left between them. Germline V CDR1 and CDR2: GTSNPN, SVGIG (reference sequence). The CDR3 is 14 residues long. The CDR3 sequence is CAWSLGPEEGTQYF. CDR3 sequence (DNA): TGTGCCTGGAGTCTGGGTCCGGAGGAAGGGACCCAGTACTTC.

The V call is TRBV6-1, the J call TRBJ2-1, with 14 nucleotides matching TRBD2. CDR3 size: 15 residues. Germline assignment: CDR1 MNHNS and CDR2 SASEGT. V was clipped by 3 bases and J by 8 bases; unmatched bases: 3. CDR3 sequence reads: CASSEGTSGRDEQFF. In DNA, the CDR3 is TGTGCCAGCAGTGAGGGGACTAGCGGGAGAGATGAGCAGTTCTTC.

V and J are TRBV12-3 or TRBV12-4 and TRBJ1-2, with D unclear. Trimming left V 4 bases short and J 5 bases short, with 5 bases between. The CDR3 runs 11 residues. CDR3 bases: TGTGCCAGCAGTTGGAGTTATGGCTACACCTTC. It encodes CASSWSYGYTF.

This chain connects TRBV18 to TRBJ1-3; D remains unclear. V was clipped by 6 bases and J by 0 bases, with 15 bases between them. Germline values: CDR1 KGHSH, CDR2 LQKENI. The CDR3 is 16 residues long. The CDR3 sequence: CASSLTTDYSGNTIYF. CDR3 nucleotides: TGTGCCAGCTCTCTTACGACTGATTACTCTGGAAACACCATATATTTT.

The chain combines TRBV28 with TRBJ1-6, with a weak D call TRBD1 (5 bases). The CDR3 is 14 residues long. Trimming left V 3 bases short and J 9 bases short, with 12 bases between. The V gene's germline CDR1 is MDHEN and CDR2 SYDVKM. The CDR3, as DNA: TGTGCCAGCAGTTTGGTAGGGGAACGTTCACCCCTCCACTTT. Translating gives CASSLVGERSPLHF.

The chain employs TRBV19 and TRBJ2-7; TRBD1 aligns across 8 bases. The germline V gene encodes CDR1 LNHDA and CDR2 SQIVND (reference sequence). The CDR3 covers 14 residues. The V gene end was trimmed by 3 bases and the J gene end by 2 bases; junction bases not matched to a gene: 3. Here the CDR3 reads CASSIGTGPYEQYF. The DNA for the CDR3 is TGTGCCAGTAGTATCGGGACAGGCCCCTACGAGCAGTACTTC.

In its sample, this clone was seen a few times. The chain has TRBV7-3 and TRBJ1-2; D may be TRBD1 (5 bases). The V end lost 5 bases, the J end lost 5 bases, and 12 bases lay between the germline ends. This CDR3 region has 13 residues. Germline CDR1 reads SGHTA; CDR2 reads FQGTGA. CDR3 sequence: CASSPDKSYGYTF. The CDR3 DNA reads TGTGCCAGCAGCCCGGACAAGTCTTATGGCTACACCTTC.

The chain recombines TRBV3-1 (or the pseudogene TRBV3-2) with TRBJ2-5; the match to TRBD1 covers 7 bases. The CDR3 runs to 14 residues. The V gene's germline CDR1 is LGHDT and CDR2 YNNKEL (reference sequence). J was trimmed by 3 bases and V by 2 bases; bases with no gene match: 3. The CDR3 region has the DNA TGTGCCAGCAGCCAATACGACAGGGAAGAGACCCAGTACTTC. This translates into CASSQYDREETQYF.

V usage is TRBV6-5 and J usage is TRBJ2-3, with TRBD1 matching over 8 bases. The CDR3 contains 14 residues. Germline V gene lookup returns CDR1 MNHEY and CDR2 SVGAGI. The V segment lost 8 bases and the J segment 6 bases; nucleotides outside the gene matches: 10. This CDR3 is CASRRGQEVDTQYF. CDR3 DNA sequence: TGTGCCAGCCGAAGGGGACAGGAGGTGGATACGCAGTATTTT.

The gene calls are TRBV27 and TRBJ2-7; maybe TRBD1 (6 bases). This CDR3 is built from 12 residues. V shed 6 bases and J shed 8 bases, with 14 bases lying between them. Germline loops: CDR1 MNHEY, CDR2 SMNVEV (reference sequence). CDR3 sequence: CASSVTGTQQYF. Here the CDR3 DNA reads TGTGCCAGCAGCGTCACCGGGACACAGCAGTACTTC.

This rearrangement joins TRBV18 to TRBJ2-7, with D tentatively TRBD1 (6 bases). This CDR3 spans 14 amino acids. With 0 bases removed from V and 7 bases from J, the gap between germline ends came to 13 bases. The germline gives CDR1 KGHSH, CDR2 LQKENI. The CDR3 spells CASSPPSRQGEQYF. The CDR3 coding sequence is TGTGCCAGCTCACCACCGAGTAGGCAGGGGGAGCAGTACTTC.